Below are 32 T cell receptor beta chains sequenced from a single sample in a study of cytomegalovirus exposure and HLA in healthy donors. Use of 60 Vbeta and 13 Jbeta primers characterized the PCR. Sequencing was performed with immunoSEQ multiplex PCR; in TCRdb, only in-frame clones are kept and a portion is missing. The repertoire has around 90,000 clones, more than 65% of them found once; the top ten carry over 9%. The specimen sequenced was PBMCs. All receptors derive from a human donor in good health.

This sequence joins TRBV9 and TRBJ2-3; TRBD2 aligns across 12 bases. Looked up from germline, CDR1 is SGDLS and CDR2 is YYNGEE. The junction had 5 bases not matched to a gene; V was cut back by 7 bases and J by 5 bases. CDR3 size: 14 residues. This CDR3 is CASSASGGGDTQYF. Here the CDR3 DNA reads TGTGCCAGCTCAGCTAGCGGGGGGGGAGATACGCAGTATTTT.

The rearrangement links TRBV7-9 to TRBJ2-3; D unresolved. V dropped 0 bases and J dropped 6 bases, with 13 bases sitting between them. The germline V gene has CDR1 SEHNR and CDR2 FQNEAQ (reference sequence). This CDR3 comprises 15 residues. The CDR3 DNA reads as TGTGCCAGCAGCTTAGCGGCCGTAGCCTCGGATACGCAGTATTTT. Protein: CASSLAAVASDTQYF.

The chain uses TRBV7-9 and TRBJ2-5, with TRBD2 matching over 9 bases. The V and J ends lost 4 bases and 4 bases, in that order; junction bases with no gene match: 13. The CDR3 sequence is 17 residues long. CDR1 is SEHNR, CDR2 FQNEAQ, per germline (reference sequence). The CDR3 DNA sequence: TGTGCCAGCAGCTCTGCTCTAGCGGGATGGGGGGGAGAGACCCAGTACTTC. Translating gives CASSSALAGWGGETQYF.

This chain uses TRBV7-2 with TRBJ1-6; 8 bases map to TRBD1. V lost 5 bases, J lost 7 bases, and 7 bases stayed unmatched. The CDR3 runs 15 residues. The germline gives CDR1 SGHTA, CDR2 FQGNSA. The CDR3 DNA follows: TGTGCCAGCAGCCGACAGGGGTATGTGAATTCACCCCTCCACTTT. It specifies CASSRQGYVNSPLHF.

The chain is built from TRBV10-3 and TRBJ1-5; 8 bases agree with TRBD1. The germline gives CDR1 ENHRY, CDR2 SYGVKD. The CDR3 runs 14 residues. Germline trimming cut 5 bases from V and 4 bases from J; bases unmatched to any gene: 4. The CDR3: CAISLGQGNQPQHF. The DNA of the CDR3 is TGTGCCATCAGTCTTGGACAGGGAAATCAGCCCCAGCATTTT.

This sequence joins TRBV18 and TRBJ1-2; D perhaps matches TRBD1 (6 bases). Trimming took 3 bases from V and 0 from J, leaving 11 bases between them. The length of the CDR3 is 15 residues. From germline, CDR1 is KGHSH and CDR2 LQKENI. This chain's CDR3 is CASSPRTVSNYGYTF. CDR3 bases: TGTGCCAGCTCACCGCGGACAGTGTCTAACTATGGCTACACCTTC.

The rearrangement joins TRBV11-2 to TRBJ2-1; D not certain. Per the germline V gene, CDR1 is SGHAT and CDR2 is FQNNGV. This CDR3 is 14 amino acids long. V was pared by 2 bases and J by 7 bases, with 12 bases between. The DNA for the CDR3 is TGTGCCAGCAGCTTAAGTGAGTGGTGGAATGAGCAGTTCTTC. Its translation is CASSLSEWWNEQFF.

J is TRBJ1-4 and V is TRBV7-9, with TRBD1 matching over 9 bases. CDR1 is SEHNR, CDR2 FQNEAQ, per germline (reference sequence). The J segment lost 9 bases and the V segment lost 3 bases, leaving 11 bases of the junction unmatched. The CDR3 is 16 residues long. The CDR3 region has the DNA TGTGCCAGCAGCTTTTTCGTGGACAGGGGAGGTCAAAAACTGTTTTTT. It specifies CASSFFVDRGGQKLFF.

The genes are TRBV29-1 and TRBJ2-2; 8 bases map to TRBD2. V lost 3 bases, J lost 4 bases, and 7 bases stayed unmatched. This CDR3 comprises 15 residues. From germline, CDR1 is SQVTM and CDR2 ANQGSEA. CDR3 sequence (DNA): TGCAGCGTTGAGGGGCGGGGGGCGTCCACCGGGGAGCTGTTTTTT. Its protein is CSVEGRGASTGELFF.

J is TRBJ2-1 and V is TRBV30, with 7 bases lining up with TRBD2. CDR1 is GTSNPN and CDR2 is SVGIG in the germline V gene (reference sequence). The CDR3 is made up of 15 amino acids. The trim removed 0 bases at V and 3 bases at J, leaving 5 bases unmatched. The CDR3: CAWSVPPGGYNEQFF. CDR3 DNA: TGTGCCTGGAGTGTACCCCCGGGGGGCTACAATGAGCAGTTCTTC.

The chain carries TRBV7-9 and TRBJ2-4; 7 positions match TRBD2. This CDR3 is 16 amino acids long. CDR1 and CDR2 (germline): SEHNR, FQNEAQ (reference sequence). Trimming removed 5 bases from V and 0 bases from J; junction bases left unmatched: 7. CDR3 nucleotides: TGTGCCAGCAGCCCTAGGGAGGGCCTAGCCAAAAACATTCAGTACTTC. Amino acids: CASSPREGLAKNIQYF.

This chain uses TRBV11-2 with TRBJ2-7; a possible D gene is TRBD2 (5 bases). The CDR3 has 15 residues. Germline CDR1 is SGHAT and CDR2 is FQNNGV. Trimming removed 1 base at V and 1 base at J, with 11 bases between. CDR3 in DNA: TGTGCCAGCAGCTTAGCGGGAAGTAGATCCTACGAGCAGTACTTC. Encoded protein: CASSLAGSRSYEQYF.

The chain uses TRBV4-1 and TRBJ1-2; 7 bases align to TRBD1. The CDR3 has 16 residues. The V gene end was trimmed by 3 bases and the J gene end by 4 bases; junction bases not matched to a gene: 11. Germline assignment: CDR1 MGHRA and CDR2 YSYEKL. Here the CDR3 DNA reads TGCGCCAGCAGCCACCCCCCGAGCAGGGGGGTCTATGGCTACACCTTC. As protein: CASSHPPSRGVYGYTF.

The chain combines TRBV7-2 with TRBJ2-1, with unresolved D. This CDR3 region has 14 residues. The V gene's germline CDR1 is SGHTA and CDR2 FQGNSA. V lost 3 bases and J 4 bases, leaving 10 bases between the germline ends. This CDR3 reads CASSLTDIYNEQFF. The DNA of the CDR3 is TGTGCCAGCAGCTTGACCGACATATACAATGAGCAGTTCTTC.

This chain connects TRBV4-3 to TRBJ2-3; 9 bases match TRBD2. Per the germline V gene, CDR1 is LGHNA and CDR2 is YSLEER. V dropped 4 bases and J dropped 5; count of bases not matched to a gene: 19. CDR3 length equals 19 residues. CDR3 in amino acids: CASSPHEVAGVKYGDTQYF. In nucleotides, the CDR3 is TGCGCCAGCAGCCCCCACGAGGTAGCGGGAGTTAAGTATGGAGATACGCAGTATTTT.

The CDR3 sequence: CASSDNLASYEQYF. The DNA for the CDR3 is TGTGCCAGCAGTGATAATCTAGCTTCCTACGAGCAGTACTTC. The rearrangement links TRBV25-1 to TRBJ2-7; the D gene is possibly TRBD2 (5 bases). The germline V gene encodes CDR1 MGHDK and CDR2 SYGVNS. Deletions cut 3 bases from V and 1 base from J, with 10 bases between. CDR3 size: 14 residues.

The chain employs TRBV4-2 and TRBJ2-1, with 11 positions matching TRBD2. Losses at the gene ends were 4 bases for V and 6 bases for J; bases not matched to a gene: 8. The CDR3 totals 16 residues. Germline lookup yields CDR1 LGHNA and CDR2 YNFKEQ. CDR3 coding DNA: TGTGCCAGCAGCCCCGTAGCGGGGGGGCCAAGCAATGAGCAGTTCTTC. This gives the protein CASSPVAGGPSNEQFF.

For the CDR3, the DNA is TGTGCCAGCAGCTTCTATAGGGGGAGGGCCCCCGGGGAGCTGTTTTTT. Its translation: CASSFYRGRAPGELFF. The J gene is TRBJ2-2, the V gene TRBV7-2, with D perhaps matching TRBD2 (7 bases). The V gene's germline CDR1 is SGHTA and CDR2 FQGNSA. The V and J ends lost 3 bases and 6 bases respectively, with 17 bases between them. The CDR3 is 16 residues long.

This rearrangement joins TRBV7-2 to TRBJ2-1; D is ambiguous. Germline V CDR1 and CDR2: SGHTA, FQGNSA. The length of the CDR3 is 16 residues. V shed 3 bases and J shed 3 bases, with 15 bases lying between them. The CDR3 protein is CASSFSSSGGYNEQFF. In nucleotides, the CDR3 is TGTGCCAGCAGCTTTAGTTCGTCGGGTGGCTACAATGAGCAGTTCTTC.

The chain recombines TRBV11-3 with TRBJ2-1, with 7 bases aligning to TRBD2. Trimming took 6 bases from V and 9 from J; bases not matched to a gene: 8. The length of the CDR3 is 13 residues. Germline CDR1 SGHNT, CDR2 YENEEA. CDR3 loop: CASSLGGMVEQFF. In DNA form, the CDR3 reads TGTGCCAGCAGTCTCGGGGGGATGGTTGAGCAGTTCTTC.

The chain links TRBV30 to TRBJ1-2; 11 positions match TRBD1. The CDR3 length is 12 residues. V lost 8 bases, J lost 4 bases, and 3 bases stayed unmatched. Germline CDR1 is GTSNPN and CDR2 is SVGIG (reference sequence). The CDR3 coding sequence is TGTGCCCGGACAGGGGGCGCCTATGGCTACACCTTC. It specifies CARTGGAYGYTF.

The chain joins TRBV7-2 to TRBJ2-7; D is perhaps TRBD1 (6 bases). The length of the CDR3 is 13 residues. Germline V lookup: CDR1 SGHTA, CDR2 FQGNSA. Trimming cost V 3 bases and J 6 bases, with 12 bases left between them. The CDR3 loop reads CASSLGAPFEQYF. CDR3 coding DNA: TGTGCCAGCAGCTTGGGGGCCCCCTTCGAGCAGTACTTC. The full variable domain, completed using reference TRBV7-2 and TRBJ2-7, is GAGVSQSPSNKVTEKGKDVELRCDPISGHTALYWYRQSLGQGLEFLIYFQGNSAPDKSGLPSDRFSAERTGGSVSTLTIQRTQQEDSAVYLCASSLGAPFEQYFGPGTRLTVT.

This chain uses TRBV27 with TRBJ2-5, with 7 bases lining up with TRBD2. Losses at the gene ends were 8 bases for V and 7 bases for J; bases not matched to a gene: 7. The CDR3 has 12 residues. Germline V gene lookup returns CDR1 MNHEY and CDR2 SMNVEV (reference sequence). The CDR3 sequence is CASGTLARTQYF. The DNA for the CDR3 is TGTGCCAGCGGAACACTAGCGAGGACCCAGTACTTC.

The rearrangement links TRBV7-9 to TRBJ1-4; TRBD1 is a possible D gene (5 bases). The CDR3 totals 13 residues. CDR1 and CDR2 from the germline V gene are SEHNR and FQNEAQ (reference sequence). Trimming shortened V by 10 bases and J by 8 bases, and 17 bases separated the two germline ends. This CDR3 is CATYIGAGEKLFF. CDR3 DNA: TGTGCCACGTACATAGGGGCAGGCGAAAAACTGTTTTTT.

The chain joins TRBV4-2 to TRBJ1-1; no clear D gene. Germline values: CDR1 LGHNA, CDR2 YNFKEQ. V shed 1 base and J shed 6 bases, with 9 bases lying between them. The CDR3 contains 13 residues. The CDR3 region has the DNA TGTGCCAGCAGCCAAGGGTGGGCCCCTGAAGCTTTCTTT. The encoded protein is CASSQGWAPEAFF.

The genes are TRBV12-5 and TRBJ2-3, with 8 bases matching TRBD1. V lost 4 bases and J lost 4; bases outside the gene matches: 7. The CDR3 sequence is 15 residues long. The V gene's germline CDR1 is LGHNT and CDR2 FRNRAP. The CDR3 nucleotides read TGTGCTAGTGGTTGGACAGGGAACGGGGCAGATACGCAGTATTTT. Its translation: CASGWTGNGADTQYF.

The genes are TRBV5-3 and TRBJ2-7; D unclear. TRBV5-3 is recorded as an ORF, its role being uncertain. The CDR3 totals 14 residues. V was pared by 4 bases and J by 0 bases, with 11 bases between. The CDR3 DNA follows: TGTGCCAGAAGCCTGGAACTACTCTCCTACGAGCAGTACTTC. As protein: CARSLELLSYEQYF.

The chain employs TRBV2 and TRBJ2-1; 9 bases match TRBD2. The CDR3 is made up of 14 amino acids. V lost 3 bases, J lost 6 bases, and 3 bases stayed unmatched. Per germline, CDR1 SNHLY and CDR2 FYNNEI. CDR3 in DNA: TGTGCCAGCAGTGATCAGGGACTAGCCAATGAGCAGTTCTTC. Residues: CASSDQGLANEQFF.

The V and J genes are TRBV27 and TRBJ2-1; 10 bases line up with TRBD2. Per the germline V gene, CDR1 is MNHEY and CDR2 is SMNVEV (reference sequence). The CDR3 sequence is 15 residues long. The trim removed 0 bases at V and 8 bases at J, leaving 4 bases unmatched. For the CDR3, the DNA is TGTGCCAGCAGTTTATCTAGCGGGAGGCAGGATGAGCAGTTCTTC. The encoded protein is CASSLSSGRQDEQFF.

The CDR3 protein is CASSLTGTGYEQYF. The CDR3 DNA reads TGTGCCAGCAGCTTAACCGGGACAGGCTACGAGCAGTACTTC. V usage is TRBV7-9 and J usage is TRBJ2-7; 8 nucleotides line up with TRBD1. Unmatched junction bases numbered 3, after V lost 2 bases and J lost 3 bases. CDR3 size: 14 residues. CDR1 SEHNR and CDR2 FQNEAQ come from the germline V gene (reference sequence).

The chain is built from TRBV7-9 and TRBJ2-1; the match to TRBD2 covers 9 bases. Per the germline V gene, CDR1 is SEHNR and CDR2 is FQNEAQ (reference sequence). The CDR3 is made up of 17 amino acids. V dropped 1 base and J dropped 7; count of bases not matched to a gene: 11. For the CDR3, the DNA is TGTGCCAGCAGCTTAGATGTCCGGAGTAGCGGGAGAAATGAGCAGTTCTTC. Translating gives CASSLDVRSSGRNEQFF.

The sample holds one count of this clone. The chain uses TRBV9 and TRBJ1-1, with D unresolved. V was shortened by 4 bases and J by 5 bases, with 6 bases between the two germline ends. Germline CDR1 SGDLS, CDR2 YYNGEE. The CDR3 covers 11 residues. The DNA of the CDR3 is TGTGCCAGCAGCCCTCGGACTGAAGCTTTCTTT. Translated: CASSPRTEAFF.